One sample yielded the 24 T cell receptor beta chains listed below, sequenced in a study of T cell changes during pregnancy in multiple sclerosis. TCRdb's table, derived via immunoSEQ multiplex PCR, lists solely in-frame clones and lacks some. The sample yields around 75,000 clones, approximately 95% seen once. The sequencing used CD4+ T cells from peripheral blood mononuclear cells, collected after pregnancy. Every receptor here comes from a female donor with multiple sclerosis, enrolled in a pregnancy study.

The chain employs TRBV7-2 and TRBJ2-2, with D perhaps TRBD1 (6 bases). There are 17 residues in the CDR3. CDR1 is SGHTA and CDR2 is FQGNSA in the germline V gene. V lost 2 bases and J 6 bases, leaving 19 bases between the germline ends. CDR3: CASSLTQGRIRAGELFF. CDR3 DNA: TGTGCCAGCAGCTTAACTCAGGGGCGGATTCGGGCCGGGGAGCTGTTTTTT.

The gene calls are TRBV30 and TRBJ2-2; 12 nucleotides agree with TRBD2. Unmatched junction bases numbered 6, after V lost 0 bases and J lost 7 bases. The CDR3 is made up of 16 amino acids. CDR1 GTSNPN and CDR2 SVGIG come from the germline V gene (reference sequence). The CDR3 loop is CAWSVRLAGEGGELFF. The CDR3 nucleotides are TGTGCCTGGAGTGTACGACTAGCGGGAGAGGGCGGGGAGCTGTTTTTT.

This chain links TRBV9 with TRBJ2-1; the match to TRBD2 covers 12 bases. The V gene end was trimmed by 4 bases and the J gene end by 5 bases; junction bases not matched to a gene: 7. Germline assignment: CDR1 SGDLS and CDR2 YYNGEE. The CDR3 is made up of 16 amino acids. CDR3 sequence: CASSTSGLAGHNEQFF. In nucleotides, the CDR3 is TGTGCCAGCAGCACCTCGGGACTAGCGGGCCACAATGAGCAGTTCTTC. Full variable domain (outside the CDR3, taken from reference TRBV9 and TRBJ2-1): DSGVTQTPKHLITATGQRVTLRCSPRSGDLSVYWYQQSLDQGLQFLIQYYNGEERAKGNILERFSAQQFPDLHSELNLSSLELGDSALYFCASSTSGLAGHNEQFFGPGTRLTVL.

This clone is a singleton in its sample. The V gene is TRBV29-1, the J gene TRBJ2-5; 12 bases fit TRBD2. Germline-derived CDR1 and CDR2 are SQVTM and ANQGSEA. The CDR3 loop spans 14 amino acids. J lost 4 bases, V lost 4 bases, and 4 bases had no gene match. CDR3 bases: TGCAGCGTTGGGACTAGCGGGATAGGAGAGACCCAGTACTTC. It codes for CSVGTSGIGETQYF. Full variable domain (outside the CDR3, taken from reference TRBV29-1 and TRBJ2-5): SAVISQKPSRDICQRGTSLTIQCQVDSQVTMMFWYRQQPGQSLTLIATANQGSEATYESGFVIDKFPISRPNLTFSTLTVSNMSPEDSSIYLCSVGTSGIGETQYFGPGTRLLVL.

The CDR3 here is CASSEIGGGSGNTIYF. The CDR3 DNA follows: TGTGCCAGCAGCGAAATTGGGGGAGGCTCTGGAAACACCATATATTTT. This chain links TRBV5-8 with TRBJ1-3, with D maybe TRBD1 (5 bases). The length of the CDR3 is 16 residues. The V end was cut by 4 bases, the J end by 0 bases, with 14 bases between. Per germline, CDR1 SGHTS and CDR2 YDEGEE.

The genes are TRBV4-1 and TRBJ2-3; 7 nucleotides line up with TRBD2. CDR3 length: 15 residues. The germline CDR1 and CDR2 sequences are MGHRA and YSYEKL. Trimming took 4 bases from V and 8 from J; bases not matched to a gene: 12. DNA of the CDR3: TGCGCCAGCAGCCCTATCCTGCGGGAGCCTGGTACGCAGTATTTT. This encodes CASSPILREPGTQYF.

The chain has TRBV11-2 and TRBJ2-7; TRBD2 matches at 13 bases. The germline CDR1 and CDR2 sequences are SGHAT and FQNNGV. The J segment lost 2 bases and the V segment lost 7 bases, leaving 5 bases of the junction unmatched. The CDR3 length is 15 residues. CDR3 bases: TGTGCCAGCACCCTTACTAGCGGGAGGGCCTACGAGCAGTACTTC. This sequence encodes CASTLTSGRAYEQYF.

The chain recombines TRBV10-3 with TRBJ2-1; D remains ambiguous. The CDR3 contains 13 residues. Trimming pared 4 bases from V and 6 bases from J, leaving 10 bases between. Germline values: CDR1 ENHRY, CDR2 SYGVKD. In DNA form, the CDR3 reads TGTGCCATCAGTGTGAAACTTCCCAATGAGCAGTTCTTC. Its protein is CAISVKLPNEQFF.

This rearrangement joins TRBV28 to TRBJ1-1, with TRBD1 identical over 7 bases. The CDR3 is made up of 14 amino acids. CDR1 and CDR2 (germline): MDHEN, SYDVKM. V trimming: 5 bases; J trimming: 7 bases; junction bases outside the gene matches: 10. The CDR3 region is CASSPPGTDIEAFF. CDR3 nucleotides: TGTGCCAGCAGTCCCCCCGGGACAGACATTGAAGCTTTCTTT.

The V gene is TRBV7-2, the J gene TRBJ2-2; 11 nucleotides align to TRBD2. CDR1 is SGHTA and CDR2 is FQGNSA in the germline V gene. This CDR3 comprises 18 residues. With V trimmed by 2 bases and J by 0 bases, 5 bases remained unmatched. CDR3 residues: CASSLWVAGGPNTGELFF. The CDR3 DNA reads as TGTGCCAGCAGCTTATGGGTAGCGGGAGGGCCGAACACCGGGGAGCTGTTTTTT.

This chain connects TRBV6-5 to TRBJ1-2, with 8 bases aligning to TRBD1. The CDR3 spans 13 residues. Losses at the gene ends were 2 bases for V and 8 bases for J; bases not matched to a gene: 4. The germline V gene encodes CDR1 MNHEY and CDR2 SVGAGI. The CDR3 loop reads CASSYAGGVGYTF. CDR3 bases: TGTGCCAGCAGTTACGCAGGGGGCGTCGGCTACACCTTC.

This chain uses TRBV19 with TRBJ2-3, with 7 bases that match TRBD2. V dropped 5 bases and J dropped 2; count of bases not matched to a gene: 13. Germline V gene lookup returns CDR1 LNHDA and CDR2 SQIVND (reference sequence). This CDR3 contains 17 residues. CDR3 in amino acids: CASSSPRGGRITDTQYF. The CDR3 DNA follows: TGTGCCAGTAGTTCCCCCCGGGGAGGGCGTATCACAGATACGCAGTATTTT.

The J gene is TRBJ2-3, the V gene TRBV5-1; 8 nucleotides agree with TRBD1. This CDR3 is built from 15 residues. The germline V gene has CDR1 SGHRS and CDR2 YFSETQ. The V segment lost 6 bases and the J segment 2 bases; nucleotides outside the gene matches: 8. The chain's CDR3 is CASNIQGGLTDTQYF. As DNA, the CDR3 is TGCGCCAGCAACATACAGGGGGGACTCACAGATACGCAGTATTTT. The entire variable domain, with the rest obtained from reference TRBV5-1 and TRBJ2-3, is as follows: KAGVTQTPRYLIKTRGQQVTLSCSPISGHRSVSWYQQTPGQGLQFLFEYFSETQRNKGNFPGRFSGRQFSNSRSEMNVSTLELGDSALYLCASNIQGGLTDTQYFGPGTRLTVL.

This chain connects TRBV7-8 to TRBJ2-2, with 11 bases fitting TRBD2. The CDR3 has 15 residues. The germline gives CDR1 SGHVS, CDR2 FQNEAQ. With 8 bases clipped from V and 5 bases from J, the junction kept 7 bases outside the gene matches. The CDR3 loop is CASGLAGGRTGELFF. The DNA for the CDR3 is TGTGCCAGCGGATTAGCGGGAGGGAGGACCGGGGAGCTGTTTTTT.

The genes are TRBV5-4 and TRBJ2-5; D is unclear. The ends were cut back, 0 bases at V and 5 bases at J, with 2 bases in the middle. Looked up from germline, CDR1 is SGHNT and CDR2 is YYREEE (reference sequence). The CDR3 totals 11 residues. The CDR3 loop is CASSLAETQYF. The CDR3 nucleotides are TGTGCCAGCAGCTTGGCGGAGACCCAGTACTTC.

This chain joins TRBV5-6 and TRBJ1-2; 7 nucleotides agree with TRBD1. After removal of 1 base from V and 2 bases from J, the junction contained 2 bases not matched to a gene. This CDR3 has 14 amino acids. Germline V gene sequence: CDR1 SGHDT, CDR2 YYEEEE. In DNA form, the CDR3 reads TGTGCCAGCAGCTTGAGGGACAGAAACTATGGCTACACCTTC. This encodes CASSLRDRNYGYTF. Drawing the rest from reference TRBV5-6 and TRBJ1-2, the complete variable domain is DAGVTQSPTHLIKTRGQQVTLRCSPKSGHDTVSWYQQALGQGPQFIFQYYEEEERQRGNFPDRFSGHQFPNYSSELNVNALLLGDSALYLCASSLRDRNYGYTFGSGTRLTVV.

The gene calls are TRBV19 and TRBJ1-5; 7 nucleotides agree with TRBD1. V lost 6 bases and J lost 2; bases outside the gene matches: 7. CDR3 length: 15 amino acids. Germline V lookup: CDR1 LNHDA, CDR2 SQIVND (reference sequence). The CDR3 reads CASSTGVGGNQPQHF. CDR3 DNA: TGTGCCAGTAGCACAGGGGTGGGGGGCAATCAGCCCCAGCATTTT.

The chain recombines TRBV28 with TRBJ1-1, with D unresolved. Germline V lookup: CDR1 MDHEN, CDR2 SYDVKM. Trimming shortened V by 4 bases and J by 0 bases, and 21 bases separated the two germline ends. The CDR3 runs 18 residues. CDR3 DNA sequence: TGTGCCAGCAGTTCCACCATTATCGGGAGGTTGATGAACACTGAAGCTTTCTTT. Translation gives CASSSTIIGRLMNTEAFF.

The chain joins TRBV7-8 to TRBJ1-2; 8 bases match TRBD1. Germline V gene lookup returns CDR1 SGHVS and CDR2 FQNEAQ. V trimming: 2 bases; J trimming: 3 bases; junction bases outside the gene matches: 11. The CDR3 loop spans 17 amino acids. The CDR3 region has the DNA TGTGCCAGCAGCTTACTGGGAGCAGGGGGCGGGGACTATGGCTACACCTTC. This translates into CASSLLGAGGGDYGYTF.

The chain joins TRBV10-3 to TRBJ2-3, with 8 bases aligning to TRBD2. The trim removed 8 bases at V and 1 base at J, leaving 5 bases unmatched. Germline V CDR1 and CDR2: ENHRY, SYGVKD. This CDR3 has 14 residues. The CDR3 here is CAIERELGTDTQYF. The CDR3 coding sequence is TGTGCCATCGAGCGGGAGTTGGGCACAGATACGCAGTATTTT.

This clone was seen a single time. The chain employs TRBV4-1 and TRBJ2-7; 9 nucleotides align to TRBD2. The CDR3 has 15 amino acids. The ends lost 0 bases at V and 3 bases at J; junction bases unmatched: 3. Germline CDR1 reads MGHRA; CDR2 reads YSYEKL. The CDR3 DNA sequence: TGCGCCAGCAGCCAAGATTCGACTAGCGGCTACGAGCAGTACTTC. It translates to CASSQDSTSGYEQYF.

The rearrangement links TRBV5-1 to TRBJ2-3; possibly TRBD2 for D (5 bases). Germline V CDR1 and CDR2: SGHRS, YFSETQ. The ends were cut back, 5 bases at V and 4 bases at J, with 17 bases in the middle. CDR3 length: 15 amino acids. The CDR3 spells CASSFWEYGADTQYF. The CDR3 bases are TGCGCCAGCAGTTTTTGGGAGTATGGGGCAGATACGCAGTATTTT.

CDR3 in amino acids: CASSFGNSFTDTQYF. The CDR3 DNA sequence: TGTGCCAGCAGCTTTGGTAACTCTTTCACAGATACGCAGTATTTT. The chain uses TRBV7-9 and TRBJ2-3, with D hard to call. The V and J ends lost 3 bases and 2 bases respectively, with 12 bases between them. The CDR3 contains 15 residues. Per germline, CDR1 SEHNR and CDR2 FQNEAQ (reference sequence).

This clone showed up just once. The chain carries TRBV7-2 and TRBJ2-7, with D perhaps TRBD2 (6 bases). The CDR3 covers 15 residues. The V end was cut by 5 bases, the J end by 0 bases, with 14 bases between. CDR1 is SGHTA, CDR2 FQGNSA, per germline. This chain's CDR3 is CASSRSAGSSYEQYF. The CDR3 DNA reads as TGTGCCAGCAGCCGCTCAGCGGGCAGCTCCTACGAGCAGTACTTC. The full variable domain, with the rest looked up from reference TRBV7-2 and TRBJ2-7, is GAGVSQSPSNKVTEKGKDVELRCDPISGHTALYWYRQSLGQGLEFLIYFQGNSAPDKSGLPSDRFSAERTGGSVSTLTIQRTQQEDSAVYLCASSRSAGSSYEQYFGPGTRLTVT.